The present T cell receptor beta chain was sequenced within a study of cytomegalovirus exposure and HLA in healthy donors. Overall study results and limits: A later look showed TCR association rates differing by HLA locus, highest for DRB1 and lowest for HLA-C.

Turning to this clone: Antigen specificity is unknown.

Per germline, CDR1 MDHEN and CDR2 SYDVKM. The CDR3 covers 20 residues. V lost 5 bases and J lost 0, with 26 bases in between. Both 60 Vbeta primers and 13 Jbeta primers went into the PCR. Some clones are missing from TCRdb's copy, which holds only in-frame ones; the method was immunoSEQ multiplex PCR. The table lists about 110,000 clones. The clonotype comes from a middle-aged man in good health and CMV-seropositive. The gene calls are TRBV28 and TRBJ2-1; D may be TRBD1 (6 bases). Sequencing was carried out using PBMCs. The CDR3 is CASSTPLPLTGTLSYNEQFF. The CDR3 DNA sequence: TGTGCCAGCAGTACCCCGCTACCTCTGACAGGCACCCTCTCCTACAATGAGCAGTTCTTC.